This T cell receptor beta chain was identified during a study of blood T cells in healthy people across ages (dated by TCRdb to about 2015). About the study as a whole: In model experiments, roughly one uniquely barcoded TCR beta cDNA molecule per two T cells was captured by template switching. Donors of different ages were randomly distributed across sequencing lanes to avoid experimental bias. Using deep sequencing normalized with unique cDNA molecular identifiers, the study measured how TCR beta repertoire diversity changes with age. The donors were split into four age groups: young (average 16 years), middle-aged (roughly 39), aged (about 62) and long-lived (more than 80). For two donors (one aged 18 to 29 and one aged 80 or older), the study analyzed two additional independent replicas of 1 million unique cDNA reads from the same blood draw. The study at large found these results: Estimates of total diversity from one million sequenced T cells were regarded as lower bounds and underestimates. Bulk unsorted PBMC profiling prevented conclusive comparison of naive and antigen-experienced compartments. Donor CMV infection status was unknown, potentially confounding age-related changes in expanded clonotypes. Observed TCR beta diversity correlated strongly with the percentage of naive T cells measured by flow cytometry. Compared with the aged group, more naive CD4+ T cells, fewer expanded clones and increased TCR diversity were shown by the long-lived group, suggesting age selection. Observed TCR beta diversity per million T cells fell roughly linearly with age, and a significant reduction was already apparent by age around 40.

Reading the germline V gene gives CDR1 SGDLS and CDR2 YYNGEE. V is reduced by 0 bases and J by 4 bases, leaving a spacing of 4 bases between them. The CDR3 sequence holds 13 residues, the cysteine and phenylalanine included. Only CDR3 DNA is held: 39 bases, read in frame from base 1. Libraries were prepared through 5' RACE. The sequencing machine was an Illumina HiSeq 2500. A second PCR of about 7 to 12 cycles was performed with a sample-barcoded 5' primer and a J-beta primer mix. A template-switch 5' adaptor carrying 12 random nucleotides introduced a unique molecular identifier onto each TCR beta cDNA molecule. Each sample yielded at least 3 million CDR3-containing paired-end reads. The Mint cDNA synthesis kit, primed by a TRBC-specific oligonucleotide, was used to synthesize first-strand cDNA from all RNA. All cDNA was treated with uracil-DNA glycosylase and then went through a first 18-cycle PCR with the universal primers M1SS and BC2_uni_R. The study's processing was this. Normalization of each sample was performed by random selection of 1 million high-quality reads, each carrying a distinct molecular identifier. Reads sharing molecular identifiers were discarded rather than binned into consensus sequences. CDR3 identification, clonotype clustering and error correction used MiTCR with a Q25 quality threshold and the strictest error-elimination algorithm. Lower-bound total TCR beta diversity was estimated with a nonparametric unseen species model using Euler transformation. TCRdb handled the public reads itself, with Q25 trimming in fastp and clone calling in MiXCR, and kept productive beta chains. CDR3 protein sequences are deduplicated, and each keeps its most common genes and DNA. In this record, the V and J calls reflect TCRdb's handling and not the investigators' own analysis. The table for this sample lists 1.5 million or so distinct CDR3 sequences; under 55% of them were counted only once. Clones ranked in the top ten supply roughly 3.7% of the sample.

This clonotype was seen more than once but under ten times. What this receptor recognizes is not known. No much larger clone exists at a distance of one base, and base qualities are not known. Systemically healthy Caucasian individuals from Russia, 39 in total and aged roughly 6 to 100 years, were included as donors. Approximately 9.7 milliliters of peripheral blood were drawn from each donor into EDTA-treated Vacutainer tubes. Ficoll-Paque density-gradient centrifugation was used to isolate PBMCs, with at least 6.5 million per sample. Trizol reagent was used to extract total RNA from the PBMCs, yielding at least 5.5 micrograms per sample. Naive CD45RAhigh/CD27high T cell percentages were measured by flow cytometry on a PBMC aliquot from every donor.

This TCR derives from a woman between 18 and 29 years old in good health. The chain is assembled from TRBV9 and TRBJ2-2; no confident D gene assignment can be made. Sequenced input: blood. The nucleotide sequence is given as TGTGCCAGCAGCGTAGGTTTCACCGGGGAGCTGTTTTTT. The translation is CASSVGFTGELFF.